Given below is one T cell receptor (beta chain) in context. CDR3 length: 15 amino acids. V gave up 1 base and J gave up 2 bases; unmatched junction bases: 5. The germline CDR1 and CDR2 sequences are SGDLS and YYNGEE. Method: immunoSEQ multiplex PCR; TCRdb's copy keeps in-frame clones and lacks some. The table records fewer than 200,000 clones, roughly 81% of them present only once. The data were taken from a study of blood T cell repertoires in COVID-19. Sequenced: peripheral blood. The chain has TRBV9 and TRBJ1-1; TRBD1 matches at 7 bases. The sequence was collected from a woman aged 80 or over with COVID-19, enrolled during active disease. For the CDR3, the DNA is TGTGCCAGCAGCGTAAGGACAGGACCAAACACTGAAGCTTTCTTT. It is translated as CASSVRTGPNTEAFF.